Given below is one T cell receptor (beta chain) in context. Its target is not known. The entry originates in a study of cytomegalovirus exposure and HLA in healthy donors. Findings of the study overall: For most TCR beta V segments, an earlier analysis put the productive rate at about 87% or about 30% of the time. A few of the chains that were CMV-associated were confirmed in vitro to be specific for CMV antigens.

The CDR3 spans 17 residues. Per germline, CDR1 SGHNT and CDR2 YENEEA. V was clipped by 1 base and J by 0 bases, with 14 bases between them. The PCR made use of 60 Vbeta and 13 Jbeta primers. In the original processing: In a later analysis, of around 83 million unique beta chains, around 11 million appeared in at least two donors. TCRdb's copy holds only in-frame clones and misses some; the assay was immunoSEQ multiplex PCR. V and J calls plus clone size are reproduced from that table; the DNA served to infer D and trimming. This sample has approximately 120,000 clones; around 77% occur once, and the top ten carry under 1.5%.

This receptor was taken from a man aged 45-65 years in good health and CMV-seronegative. This rearrangement joins TRBV11-3 to TRBJ2-3, with D tentatively TRBD2 (6 bases). The sequencing sample was made of PBMCs. DNA of the CDR3: TGTGCCAGCAGCTTAGGCGGTCTAGCGATTAGCACAGATACGCAGTATTTT. It specifies CASSLGGLAISTDTQYF.